This TCR beta chain stems from a study of cytomegalovirus exposure and HLA in healthy donors. Details on this clone: Its antigen is undetermined.

Study results and limitations: Further analysis was carried out later, and it showed several of the most significant clusters appearing linked to common viral pathogens. A later analysis found TCR association rates differed by HLA locus, highest for DRB1 and lowest for HLA-C.

13 Jbeta primers and 60 Vbeta primers were used for the PCR. The assay was immunoSEQ multiplex PCR, and TCRdb's table has in-frame clones only and misses some. Altogether 150,000 to 200,000 clones are present, 75% to 90% being singletons, with the ten largest covering roughly 2%. Trimming took off 2 bases at V and 5 bases at J, with 16 bases between the two ends. Germline assignment: CDR1 SGHDT and CDR2 YYEEEE. The CDR3 contains 15 residues. The V call is TRBV5-6, the J call TRBJ2-5; tentatively, D is TRBD2 (5 bases). Specimen: PBMCs. The sequence came from a human donor in good health. The CDR3 loop is CASSFQTRLRETQYF. In DNA form, the CDR3 reads TGTGCCAGCAGCTTCCAAACTAGATTACGGGAGACCCAGTACTTC.